Included here is one T cell receptor (beta chain) sequence, with context. This entry belongs to a study of blood T cell repertoires in COVID-19. Measured with immunoSEQ multiplex PCR; TCRdb has only the in-frame clones, and not every one. The profile shows around 170,000 clones, about 90% of them singletons. The TCR sequence derives from a woman between 18 and 30 years old who had recovered from COVID-19. Sequencing used PBMCs or T cells enriched from blood (not recorded which).

As DNA, the CDR3 is TGTGCCAGCAGTTACTCTGGCAGGGGGGAGGCAGATACGCAGTATTTT. Its translation is CASSYSGRGEADTQYF. V usage is TRBV6-5 and J usage is TRBJ2-3; D perhaps matches TRBD1 (7 bases). The CDR3 has 16 residues. Germline CDR1 is MNHEY and CDR2 is SVGAGI. Trimming took 0 bases from V and 4 from J, leaving 14 bases between them.